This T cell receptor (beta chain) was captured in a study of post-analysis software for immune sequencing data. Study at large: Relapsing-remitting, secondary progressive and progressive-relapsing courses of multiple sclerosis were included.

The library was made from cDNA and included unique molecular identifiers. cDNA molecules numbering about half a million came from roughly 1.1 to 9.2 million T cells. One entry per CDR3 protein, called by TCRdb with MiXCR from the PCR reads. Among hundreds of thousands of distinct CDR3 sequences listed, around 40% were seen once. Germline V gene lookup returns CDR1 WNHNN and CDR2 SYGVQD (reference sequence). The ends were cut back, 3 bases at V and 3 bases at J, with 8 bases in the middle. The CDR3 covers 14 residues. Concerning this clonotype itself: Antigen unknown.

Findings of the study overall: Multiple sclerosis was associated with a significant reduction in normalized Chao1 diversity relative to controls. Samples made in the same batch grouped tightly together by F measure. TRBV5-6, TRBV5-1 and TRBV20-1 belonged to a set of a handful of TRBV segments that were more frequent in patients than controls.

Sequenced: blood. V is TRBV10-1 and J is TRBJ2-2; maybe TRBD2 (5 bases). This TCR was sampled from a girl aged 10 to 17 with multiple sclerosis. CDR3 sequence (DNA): TGCGCCAGCAGTGACGGGGAAGACACCGGGGAGCTGTTTTTT. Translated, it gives CASSDGEDTGELFF.